This TCR beta chain was retrieved from a study of metastatic and nonmetastatic thyroid tumors. Ahead of thyroid surgery, no patient had received treatment of any kind. Germline loops: CDR1 DFQATT, CDR2 SNEGSKA (reference sequence). V was cut by 6 bases and J by 8 bases, with 20 bases left in between. The CDR3 has 13 residues. TCRdb reanalyzed the PCR reads via MiXCR. The sample consists of about 25,000 clones, 10% to 15% of them appearing once. This chain uses TRBV20-1 with TRBJ2-7, with D perhaps TRBD1 or TRBD2 (5 bases each). The TCR was taken from a female donor with papillary thyroid cancer or a benign thyroid nodule (not recorded which). Some clones in this sample may be carry-over from other donors' samples. The specimen was blood. The CDR3 sequence is CSAFRDVGRKQYF. DNA of the CDR3: TGCAGTGCCTTCCGGGACGTCGGGCGAAAGCAGTACTTC.